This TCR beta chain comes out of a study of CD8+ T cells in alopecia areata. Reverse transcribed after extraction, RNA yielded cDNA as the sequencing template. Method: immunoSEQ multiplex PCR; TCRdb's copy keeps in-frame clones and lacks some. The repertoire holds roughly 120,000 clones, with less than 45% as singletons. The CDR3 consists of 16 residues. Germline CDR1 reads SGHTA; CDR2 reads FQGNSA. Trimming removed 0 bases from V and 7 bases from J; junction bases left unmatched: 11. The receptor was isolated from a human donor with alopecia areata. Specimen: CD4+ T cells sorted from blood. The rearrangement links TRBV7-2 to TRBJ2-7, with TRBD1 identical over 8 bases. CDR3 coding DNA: TGTGCCAGCAGCTTAGCGACGGCAGGGGGCCTGGGGGAGCAGTACTTC. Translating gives CASSLATAGGLGEQYF.